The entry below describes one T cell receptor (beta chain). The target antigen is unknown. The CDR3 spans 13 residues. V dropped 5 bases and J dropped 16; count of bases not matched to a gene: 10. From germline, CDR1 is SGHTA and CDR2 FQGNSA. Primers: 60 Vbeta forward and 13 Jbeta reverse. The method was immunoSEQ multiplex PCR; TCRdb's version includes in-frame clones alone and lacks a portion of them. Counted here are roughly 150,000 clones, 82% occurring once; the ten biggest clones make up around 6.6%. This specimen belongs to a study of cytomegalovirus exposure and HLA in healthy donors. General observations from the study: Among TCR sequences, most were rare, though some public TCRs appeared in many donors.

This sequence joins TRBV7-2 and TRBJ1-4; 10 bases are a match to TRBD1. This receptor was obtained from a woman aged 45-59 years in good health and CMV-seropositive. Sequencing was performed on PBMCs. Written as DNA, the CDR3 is TGTGCCAGCAGCATTGAGGACAGGGGGATTCAGTTTTTT. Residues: CASSIEDRGIQFF.